This T cell receptor beta chain comes out of a study of blood T cells in healthy people across ages. Findings and caveats of the study: Comparison with aged donors showed that long-lived donors had more naive CD4+ cells and higher diversity. Roughly linear declines in TCR beta diversity per million T cells occurred with age.

In regard to this clonotype: Its target is not known.

The CDR3 consists of 14 residues. The V end lost 5 bases, the J end lost 4 bases, and 14 bases lay between the germline ends. With a J-beta primer mix and a sample-barcoded 5' primer, a second PCR ran roughly 6 to 11 cycles. With 12 random nucleotides, a template-switch adaptor tagged each individual cDNA molecule. TCRdb itself ran the 5' RACE reads through MiXCR, one entry per CDR3 protein. The sample gives roughly 680,000 distinct CDR3 sequences, roughly half of which show up once; approximately 15% is in the top ten. The chain recombines TRBV12-3 or TRBV12-4 with TRBJ1-2; D gene uncertain. The sequence was collected from a woman aged 80 or over in good health. The sample was blood. As DNA, the CDR3 is TGTGCCAGCAGTACTCGGACCGTCCTCTATGGCTACACCTTC. Translating gives CASSTRTVLYGYTF.